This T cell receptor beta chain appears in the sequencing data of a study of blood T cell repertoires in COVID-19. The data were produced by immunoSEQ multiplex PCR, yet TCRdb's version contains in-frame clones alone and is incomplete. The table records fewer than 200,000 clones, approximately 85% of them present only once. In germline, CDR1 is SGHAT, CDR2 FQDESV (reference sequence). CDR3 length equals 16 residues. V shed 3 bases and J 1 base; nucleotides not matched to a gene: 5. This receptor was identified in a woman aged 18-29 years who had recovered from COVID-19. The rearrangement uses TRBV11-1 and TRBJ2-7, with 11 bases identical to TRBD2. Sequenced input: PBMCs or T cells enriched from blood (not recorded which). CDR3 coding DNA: TGTGCCAGCAGCTTTCATACTAGCGGGAGTTCCTACGAGCAGTACTTC. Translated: CASSFHTSGSSYEQYF. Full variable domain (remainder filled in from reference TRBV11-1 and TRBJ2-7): EAEVAQSPRYKITEKSQAVAFWCDPISGHATLYWYRQILGQGPELLVQFQDESVVDDSQLPKDRFSAERLKGVDSTLKIQPAELGDSAMYLCASSFHTSGSSYEQYFGPGTRLTVT.